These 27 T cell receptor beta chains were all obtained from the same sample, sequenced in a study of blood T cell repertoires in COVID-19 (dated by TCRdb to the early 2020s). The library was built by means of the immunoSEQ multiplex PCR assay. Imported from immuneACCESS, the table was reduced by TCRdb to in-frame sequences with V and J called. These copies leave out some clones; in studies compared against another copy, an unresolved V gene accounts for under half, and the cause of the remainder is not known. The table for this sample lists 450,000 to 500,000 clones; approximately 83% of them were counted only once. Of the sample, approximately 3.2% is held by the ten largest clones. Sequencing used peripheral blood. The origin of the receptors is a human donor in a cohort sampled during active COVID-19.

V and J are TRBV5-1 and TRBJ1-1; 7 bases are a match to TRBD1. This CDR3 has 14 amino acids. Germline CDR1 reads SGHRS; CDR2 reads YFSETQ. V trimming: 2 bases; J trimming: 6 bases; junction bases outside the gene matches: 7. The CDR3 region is CASSLQGLGAEAFF. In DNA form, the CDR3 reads TGCGCCAGCAGCTTACAGGGGTTGGGCGCTGAAGCTTTCTTT.

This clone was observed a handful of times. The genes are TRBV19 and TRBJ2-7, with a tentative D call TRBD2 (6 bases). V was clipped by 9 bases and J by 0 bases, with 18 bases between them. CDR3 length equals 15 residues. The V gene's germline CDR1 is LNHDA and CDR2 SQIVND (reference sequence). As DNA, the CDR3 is TGTGCCAGCAAGGCCCCGGGGACTTCCTCCTACGAGCAGTACTTC. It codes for CASKAPGTSSYEQYF.

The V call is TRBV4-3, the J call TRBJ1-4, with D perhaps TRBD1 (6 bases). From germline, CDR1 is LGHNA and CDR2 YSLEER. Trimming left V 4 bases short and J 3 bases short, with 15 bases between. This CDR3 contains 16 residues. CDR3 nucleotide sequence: TGCGCCAGCAGCCCCCTATACAGGGCTCCTAATGAAAAACTGTTTTTT. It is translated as CASSPLYRAPNEKLFF.

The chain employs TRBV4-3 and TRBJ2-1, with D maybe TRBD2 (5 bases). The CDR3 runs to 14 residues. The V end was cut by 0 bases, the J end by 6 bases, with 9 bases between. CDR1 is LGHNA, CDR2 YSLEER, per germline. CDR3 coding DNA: TGCGCCAGCAGCCAAGAAAGAGAGGGCAATGAGCAGTTCTTC. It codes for CASSQEREGNEQFF.

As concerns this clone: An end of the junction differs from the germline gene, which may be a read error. The chain's CDR3 is CASSPSSAGGPYNEQFF. CDR3 sequence (DNA): TGTGCTAGCAGCCCTAGTAGTGCGGGAGGGCCCTACAATGAGCAGTTCTTC. The chain carries TRBV7-7 and TRBJ2-1, with 9 bases matching TRBD2. This CDR3 is 17 amino acids long. Looked up from germline, CDR1 is SSHAT and CDR2 is FNYEAQ (reference sequence). Drawing the rest from reference TRBV7-7 and TRBJ2-1, the complete variable domain is GAGVSQSPRYKVTKRGQDVTLRCDPISSHATLYWYQQALGQGPEFLTYFNYEAQPDKSGLPSDRFSAERPEGSISTLTIQRTEQRDSAMYRCASSPSSAGGPYNEQFFGPGTRLTVL.

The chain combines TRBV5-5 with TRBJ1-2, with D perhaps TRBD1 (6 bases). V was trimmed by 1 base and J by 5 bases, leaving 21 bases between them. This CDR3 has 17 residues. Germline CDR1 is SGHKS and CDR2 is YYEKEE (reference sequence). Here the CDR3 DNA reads TGTGCCAGCAGCTTGAGGGCCTCTCCAGGGGCGGAATATGGCTACACCTTC. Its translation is CASSLRASPGAEYGYTF.

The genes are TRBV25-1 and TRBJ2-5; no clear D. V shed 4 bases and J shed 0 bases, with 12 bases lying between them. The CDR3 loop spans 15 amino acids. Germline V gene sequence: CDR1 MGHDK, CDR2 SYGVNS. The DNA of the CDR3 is TGTGCCAGCAGTGGTAACCGGGTGTACCAAGAGACCCAGTACTTC. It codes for CASSGNRVYQETQYF. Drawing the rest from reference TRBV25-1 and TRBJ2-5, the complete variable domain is EADIYQTPRYLVIGTGKKITLECSQTMGHDKMYWYQQDPGMELHLIHYSYGVNSTEKGDLSSESTVSRIRTEHFPLTLESARPSHTSQYLCASSGNRVYQETQYFGPGTRLLVL.

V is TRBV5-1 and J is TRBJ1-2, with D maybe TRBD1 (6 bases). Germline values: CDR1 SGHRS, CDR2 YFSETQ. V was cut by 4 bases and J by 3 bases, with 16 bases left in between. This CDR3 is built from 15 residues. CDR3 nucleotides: TGCGCCAGCAGCCGCCAGGGGCGAGGAGACTATGGCTACACCTTC. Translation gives CASSRQGRGDYGYTF.

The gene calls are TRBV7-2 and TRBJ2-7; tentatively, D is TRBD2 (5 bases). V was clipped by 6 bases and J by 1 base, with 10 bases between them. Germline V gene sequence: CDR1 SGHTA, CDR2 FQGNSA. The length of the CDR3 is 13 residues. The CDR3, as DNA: TGTGCCAGCAGGGCGGCGGGTTCCTACGAGCAGTACTTC. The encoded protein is CASRAAGSYEQYF.

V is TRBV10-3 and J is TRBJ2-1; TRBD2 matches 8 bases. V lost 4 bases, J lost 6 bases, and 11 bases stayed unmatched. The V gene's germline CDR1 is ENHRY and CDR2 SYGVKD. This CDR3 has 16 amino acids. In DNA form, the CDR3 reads TGTGCCATCAGTGGTCTAGCGGGCGTTACGGCCAATGAGCAGTTCTTC. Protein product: CAISGLAGVTANEQFF.

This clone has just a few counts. The CDR3 sequence: CASSQALRGAPGEQFF. CDR3 in DNA: TGTGCCAGCAGCCAAGCTCTCCGGGGGGCTCCTGGGGAGCAGTTCTTC. The V and J genes are TRBV14 and TRBJ2-1; D perhaps matches TRBD2 (7 bases). Per germline, CDR1 SGHDN and CDR2 FVKESK. The CDR3 totals 16 residues. V shed 1 base and J shed 10 bases, with 20 bases lying between them.

CDR3 DNA sequence: TGTGCCATCAGCCCCTCGGGGGGCACTGAAGCTTTCTTT. Its protein product is CAISPSGGTEAFF. The genes are TRBV10-3 and TRBJ1-1, with D possibly matching TRBD1 (5 bases). Germline values: CDR1 ENHRY, CDR2 SYGVKD. The CDR3 spans 13 residues. V gave up 6 bases and J gave up 4 bases, with 12 bases separating them.

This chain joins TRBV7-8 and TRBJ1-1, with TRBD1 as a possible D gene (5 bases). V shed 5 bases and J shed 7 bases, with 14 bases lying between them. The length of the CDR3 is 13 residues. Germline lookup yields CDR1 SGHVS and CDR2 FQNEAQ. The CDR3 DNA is TGTGCCAGCAGCCCAACAGGTGTACTTGAAGCTTTCTTT. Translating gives CASSPTGVLEAFF.

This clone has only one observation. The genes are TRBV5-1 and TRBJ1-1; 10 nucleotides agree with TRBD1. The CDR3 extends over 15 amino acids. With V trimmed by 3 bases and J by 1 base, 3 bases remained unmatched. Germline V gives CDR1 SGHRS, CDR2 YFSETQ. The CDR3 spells CASSSRQGANTEAFF. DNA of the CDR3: TGCGCCAGCAGCTCCAGACAGGGGGCGAACACTGAAGCTTTCTTT.

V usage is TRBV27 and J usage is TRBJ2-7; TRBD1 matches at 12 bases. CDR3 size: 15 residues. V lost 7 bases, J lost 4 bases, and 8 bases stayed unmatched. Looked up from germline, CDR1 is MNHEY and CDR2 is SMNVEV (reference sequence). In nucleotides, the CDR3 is TGTGCCAGCACCGGGGACAGGGGGCGCGGTTACGAGCAGTACTTC. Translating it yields CASTGDRGRGYEQYF.

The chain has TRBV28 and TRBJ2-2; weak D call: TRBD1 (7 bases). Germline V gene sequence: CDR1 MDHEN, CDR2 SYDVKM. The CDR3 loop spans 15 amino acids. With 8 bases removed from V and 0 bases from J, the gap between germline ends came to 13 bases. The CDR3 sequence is CASSQGGANTGELFF. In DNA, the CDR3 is TGTGCCAGCTCCCAGGGGGGCGCGAACACCGGGGAGCTGTTTTTT. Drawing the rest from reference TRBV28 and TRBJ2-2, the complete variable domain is DVKVTQSSRYLVKRTGEKVFLECVQDMDHENMFWYRQDPGLGLRLIYFSYDVKMKEKGDIPEGYSVSREKKERFSLILESASTNQTSMYLCASSQGGANTGELFFGEGSRLTVL.

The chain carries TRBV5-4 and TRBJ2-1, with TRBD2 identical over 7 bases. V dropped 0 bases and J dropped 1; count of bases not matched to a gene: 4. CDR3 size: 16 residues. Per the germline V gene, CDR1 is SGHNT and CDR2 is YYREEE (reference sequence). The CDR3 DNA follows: TGTGCCAGCAGCTTGGGAGCGGGATCATCCTACAATGAGCAGTTCTTC. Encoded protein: CASSLGAGSSYNEQFF.

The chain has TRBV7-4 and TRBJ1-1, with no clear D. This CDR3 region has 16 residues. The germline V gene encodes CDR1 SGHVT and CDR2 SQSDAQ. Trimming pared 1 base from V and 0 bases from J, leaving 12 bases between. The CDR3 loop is CASSLVRSTLNTEAFF. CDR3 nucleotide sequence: TGTGCCAGCAGCTTAGTCCGCAGTACCCTGAACACTGAAGCTTTCTTT.

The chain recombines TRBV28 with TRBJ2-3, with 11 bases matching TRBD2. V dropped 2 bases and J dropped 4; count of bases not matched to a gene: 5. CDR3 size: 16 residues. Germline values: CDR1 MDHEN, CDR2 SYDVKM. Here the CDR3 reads CASSLLLAGDSDTQYF. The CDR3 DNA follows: TGTGCCAGCAGTTTACTACTAGCGGGAGATTCAGATACGCAGTATTTT.

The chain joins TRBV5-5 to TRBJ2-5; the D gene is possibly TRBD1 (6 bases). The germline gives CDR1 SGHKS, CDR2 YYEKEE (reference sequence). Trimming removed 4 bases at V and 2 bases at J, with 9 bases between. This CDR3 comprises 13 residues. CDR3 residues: CASSRTGQETQYF. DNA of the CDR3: TGTGCCAGCAGCCGTACAGGGCAAGAGACCCAGTACTTC.

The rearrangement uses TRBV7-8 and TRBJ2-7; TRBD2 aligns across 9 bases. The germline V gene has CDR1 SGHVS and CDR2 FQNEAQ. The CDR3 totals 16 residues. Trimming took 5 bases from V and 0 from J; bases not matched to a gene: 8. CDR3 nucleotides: TGTGCCAGCAGCGATGATGGACTAGCGTCCTCCTACGAGCAGTACTTC. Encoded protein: CASSDDGLASSYEQYF.

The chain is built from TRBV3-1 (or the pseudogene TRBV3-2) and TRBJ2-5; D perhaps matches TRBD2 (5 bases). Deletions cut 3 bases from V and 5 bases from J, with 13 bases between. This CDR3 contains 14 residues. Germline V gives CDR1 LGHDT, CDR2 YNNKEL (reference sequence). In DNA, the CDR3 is TGTGCCAGCAGCCAGTCGGGGAGTAGGGAGACCCAGTACTTC. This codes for CASSQSGSRETQYF.

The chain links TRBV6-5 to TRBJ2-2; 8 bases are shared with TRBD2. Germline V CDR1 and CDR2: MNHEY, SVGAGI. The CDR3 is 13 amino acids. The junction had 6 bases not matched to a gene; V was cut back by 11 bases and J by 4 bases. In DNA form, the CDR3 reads TGTGCCGGCCAGCGGGAGACCACCGGGGAGCTGTTTTTT. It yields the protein CAGQRETTGELFF.

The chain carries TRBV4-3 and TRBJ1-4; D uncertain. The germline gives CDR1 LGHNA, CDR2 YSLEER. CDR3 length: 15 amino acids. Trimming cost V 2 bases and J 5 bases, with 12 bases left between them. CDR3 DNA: TGCGCCAGCAGCCAAATACACCCGGGGAATGAAAAACTGTTTTTT. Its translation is CASSQIHPGNEKLFF.

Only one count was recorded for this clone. Here the CDR3 reads CASSLNRLEISEQYF. CDR3 DNA: TGTGCCAGCAGCTTAAATCGACTAGAGATAAGCGAGCAGTACTTC. J is TRBJ2-7 and V is TRBV7-2, with D possibly matching TRBD2 (6 bases). Germline CDR1 SGHTA, CDR2 FQGNSA. V was shortened by 2 bases and J by 6 bases, with 17 bases between the two germline ends. The CDR3 is made up of 15 amino acids.

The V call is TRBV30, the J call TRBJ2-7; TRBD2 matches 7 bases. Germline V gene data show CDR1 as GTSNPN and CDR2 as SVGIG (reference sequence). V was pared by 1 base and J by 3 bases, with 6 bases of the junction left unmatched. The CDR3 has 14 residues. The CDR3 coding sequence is TGTGCCTGGAGTGCTAGCGGCCACCTCTACGAGCAGTACTTC. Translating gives CAWSASGHLYEQYF.

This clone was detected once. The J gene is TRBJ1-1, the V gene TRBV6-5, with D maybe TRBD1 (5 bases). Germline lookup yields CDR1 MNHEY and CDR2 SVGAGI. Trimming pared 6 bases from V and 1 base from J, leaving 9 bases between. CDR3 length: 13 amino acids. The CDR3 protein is CASRGRENTEAFF. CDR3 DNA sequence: TGTGCCAGCAGGGGCAGGGAGAACACTGAAGCTTTCTTT.